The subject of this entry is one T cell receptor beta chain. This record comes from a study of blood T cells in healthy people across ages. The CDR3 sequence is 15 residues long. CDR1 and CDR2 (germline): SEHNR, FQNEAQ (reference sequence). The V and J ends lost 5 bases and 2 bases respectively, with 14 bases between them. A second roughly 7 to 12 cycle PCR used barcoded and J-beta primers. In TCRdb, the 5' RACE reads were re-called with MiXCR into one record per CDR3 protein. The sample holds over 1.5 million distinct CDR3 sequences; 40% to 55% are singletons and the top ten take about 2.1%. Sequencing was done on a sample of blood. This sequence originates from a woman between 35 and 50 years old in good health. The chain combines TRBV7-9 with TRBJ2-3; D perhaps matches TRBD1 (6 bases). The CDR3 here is CASSPGHRITDTQYF. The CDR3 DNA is TGTGCCAGCAGCCCGGGACACAGGATCACAGATACGCAGTATTTT.